This TCR beta chain was captured by sequencing in a study of T cells in Graves' hyperthyroidism and ophthalmopathy. This clonotype was counted many times. In germline, CDR1 is KGHSH, CDR2 LQKENI. The CDR3 covers 17 residues. J gave up 4 bases and V 3 bases, and 12 bases lay outside the gene matches. TCR beta CDR3 sequences were amplified from RNA transcripts. A first-round RT-PCR of the TCR CDR3 used the HTBI primer set. MiXCR, applied by TCRdb to the multiplex PCR reads, yields one record per CDR3 protein. The sample lists about 480,000 distinct CDR3 sequences; roughly 14% were seen once. Sequencing input: blood. The TCR originated in a woman in her late teens or twenties with Graves' hyperthyroidism. This chain links TRBV18 with TRBJ2-5; 9 nucleotides match TRBD2. The CDR3 spells CASSPGTSYQRGETQYF. As DNA, the CDR3 is TGTGCCAGCTCACCCGGGACTAGCTACCAGAGAGGAGAGACCCAGTACTTC.